The T cell receptor (beta chain) described here comes from a study of T cell repertoires in cytomegalovirus infection. Turning to the study itself: Based on public TCR beta signatures, there were indications of CMV infection and of a matching HLA type.

Study results and limitations: CMV-specific TCR beta clonotypes restricted by HLA-C dominated the ex vivo response. Cumulative public TCR beta family frequency identified CMV carriers with the relevant HLA.

The sample holds many counts of this clonotype. No antigen is known for it. A single record per CDR3 protein comes from TCRdb applying MiXCR to the reads. The top ten hold 27% of the sample, which has around 170,000 distinct CDR3 sequences, roughly 14% seen once. This receptor was taken from a human donor in good health (CMV status not recorded). Some clones in this sample may be carry-over from other donors' samples. The sample consisted of PBMCs.

The CDR3 DNA follows: TGTGCCAGCAGTTTGGGGCGACAGAGCTCCTACAATGAGCAGTTCTTC. Its protein is CASSLGRQSSYNEQFF. The rearrangement links TRBV12-3 or TRBV12-4 to TRBJ2-1; TRBD1 is a possible D gene (5 bases). The V gene lost 3 bases and the J gene lost 0 bases, with 12 bases spanning the gap. The CDR3 runs to 16 residues.